The clone carrying this TCR beta chain was recorded once. Its antigen is undetermined. V shed 6 bases and J 0 bases; nucleotides not matched to a gene: 5. The germline V gene has CDR1 LGHDT and CDR2 YNNKEL (reference sequence). The CDR3 consists of 15 residues. The data were obtained in a study of post-analysis software for immune sequencing data. cDNA libraries for TCR beta contained unique molecular identifiers. Yield was roughly 0.5 million cDNA molecules from approximately 0.91 to 9.4 million T cells. TCRdb re-analysed the PCR reads in MiXCR, keeping a single row per CDR3 protein. The sample includes 750,000 to 950,000 distinct CDR3 sequences, about 50% seen only once; the top ten take approximately 4.4%. Regarding the study as a whole: Controls significantly exceeded multiple sclerosis patients in normalized Chao1 diversity. Roughly five TRBV segments appeared more often in patients than in controls, and TRBV5-6, TRBV5-1 and TRBV20-1 were among these.

The sequence came from a girl aged 5 to 17 with multiple sclerosis. The rearrangement links TRBV3-1 to TRBJ2-7, with 10 bases fitting TRBD2. Sequenced input: blood. In DNA form, the CDR3 reads TGTGCCAGCAGGCCTAGCGGGGGCGACTCCTACGAGCAGTACTTC. Translated: CASRPSGGDSYEQYF.